This record concerns one T cell receptor (beta chain) sequence. This sample is drawn from a study of blood T cell repertoires in COVID-19. Study at large: Spain, Italy and the United States supplied samples that represented acute and convalescent COVID-19. Sample material is recorded as cDNA or gDNA derived from T cells, B-cell-depleted T cells, or PBMCs.

The germline CDR1 and CDR2 sequences are SGHVS and FQNEAQ. This CDR3 is built from 18 residues. The V gene lost 5 bases and the J gene lost 2 bases, with 21 bases spanning the gap. As processed by the authors: The authors estimated nucleated cell counts from reference gene primer amplification. The table came from immunoSEQ multiplex PCR; TCRdb's copy has only in-frame clones and leaves some out. V and J calls and clone size are as listed in that table; D and trimming were resolved from the DNA. The data show about 140,000 clones, approximately 84% seen once. The receptor was derived from a woman between 55 and 75 years old with acute or convalescent COVID-19. The source material was peripheral blood. The chain joins TRBV7-8 to TRBJ2-2; D unclear. The CDR3 spells CASSPSLNSHINTGELFF. DNA of the CDR3: TGTGCCAGCAGCCCTTCGTTGAACAGCCACATCAACACCGGGGAGCTGTTTTTT.